This record covers a single T cell receptor (beta chain). Which antigen it targets is not known. No base quality values were provided; no much bigger clone lies one nucleotide off. This sample is drawn from a study of OX40 agonist ivuxolimab in advanced cancers. Study-level background: The costimulatory receptor OX40 (CD134) was targeted by ivuxolimab, a fully human IgG2 agonistic monoclonal antibody. Intravenous ivuxolimab was administered to patients every 2 weeks at six dose levels: 0.01, 0.1, 0.3, 1.5, 3 and 10 mg/kg. Of the approximately 50 dose-escalation patients, hepatocellular carcinoma was present in approximately 20, melanoma in approximately 15, renal cell carcinoma in 9 and head and neck cancer in 9. The monotherapy dose-escalation portion (N ≈ 57 patients) of the phase I ivuxolimab trial is reported in the paper. A male proportion of 70% to 90% and a mean age of about 60 years, ranging from 23 to 79, were recorded for the dose-escalation cohort. Partial responses occurred in three dose-escalation patients: two with cutaneous melanoma and one with hepatocellular carcinoma. Patients were allowed to have had prior anti-PD-1, anti-PD-L1 or anti-CTLA-4 therapy, and 40% to 45% of the dose-escalation patients had previously received checkpoint inhibitors. Peripheral TCRbeta sequencing was intended to test whether TCR sequence diversity was altered and clonal T-cell expansion was caused by ivuxolimab.

Patients with a history of autoimmune disease or receiving systemic immunosuppression were excluded from the trial. Peripheral blood for TCR sequencing was drawn from every dose cohort at baseline, at cycle 4 day 1 and at cycle 7 day 1. The samples were drawn from a first-in-human, open-label, multicenter phase I dose-escalation trial of ivuxolimab. Adults with locally advanced or metastatic melanoma, renal cell carcinoma, hepatocellular carcinoma or head and neck squamous cell carcinoma were enrolled in the trial. Before TCR sequencing, CD4+ T cells and CD8+ T cells were sorted from peripheral blood as separate populations. Trimming removed 7 bases from V and 4 bases from J, leaving 8 bases between the germline ends. The CDR3, from cysteine to phenylalanine, totals 11 residues. Of all the DNA, just the CDR3 is kept, 33 bases in frame from base 1. The germline V gene encodes CDR1 SGDLS and CDR2 YYNGEE.

Study-wide conclusions, independent of this receptor: After ivuxolimab, expanded clones were on average more numerous among CD8+ T cells than among CD4+ T cells. At doses of 0.1 to 3.0 mg/kg, clonal expansion of both CD4+ and CD8+ T cells in blood was seen between baseline and week 6. Low levels of normalized T-cell clonal expansion were also seen in some patients who did not respond. Partial responders in the 0.1-3.0 mg/kg groups had among the lowest normalized peripheral clonal expansion, especially among CD8+ T cells. The antigen specificity of the clonally expanded peripheral T cells was not determined.

For sequencing of the TCRbeta CDR3 region, genomic DNA was extracted from the sorted cells. The immunoSEQ Assay was used for sequencing of TCRbeta CDR3 regions. TCRdb retrieved this table from immuneACCESS and kept in-frame rearrangements only. Not all clones are present; in checked studies, unresolved V genes account for under half, and no reason is known for the remainder. The sample yields around 75,000 clones; about 90% were counted once. Of the sample, 9% to 10% is held by the ten largest clones. Recombination joined TRBV9 with TRBJ2-5, with no D gene named confidently. Source: CD4+ or CD8+ T cells sorted from blood, taken in a trial of the OX40 agonist ivuxolimab. This clonotype was sampled from an adult with an advanced solid tumor such as melanoma, head and neck, liver or kidney cancer. The nucleotides read TGTGCCAGCGGGATTGGAGAGACCCAGTACTTC. Its translation reads: CASGIGETQYF.